In its sample, the clone carrying this T cell receptor (beta chain) was seen once. Its matching antigen is unknown. These data are taken from a study of T-cell memory formation after mild COVID-19. General study points: There were some responding clones in pre-infection memory, which suggested that cross-reactive memory had joined.

CDR1 DFQATT and CDR2 SNEGSKA come from the germline V gene (reference sequence). This CDR3 comprises 13 residues. Germline trimming cut 6 bases from V and 4 bases from J; bases unmatched to any gene: 3. TCRdb analysed the 5' RACE reads with MiXCR anew, one entry per CDR3 protein. The sample lists about 470,000 distinct CDR3 sequences; around 25% were seen once. Sequences were obtained from PBMCs or a T cell subset sorted from them (not recorded which). The gene calls are TRBV20-1 and TRBJ1-5; 10 nucleotides align to TRBD1. The receptor comes from an adult woman who had mild COVID-19 (a few samples of this study predate the infection). Cell type and time point are not known. The CDR3 DNA reads TGCAGTGCGGGGGGACAGGGGAATCAGCCCCAGCATTTT. Its protein product is CSAGGQGNQPQHF.